A single T cell receptor (beta chain) is shown here with its context. The data are from a study of blood T cell repertoires in COVID-19. Using immunoSEQ multiplex PCR, the repertoire was profiled, and TCRdb retains in-frame clones only, with some absent. The top ten clones hold around 3% of a sample with 250,000 to 300,000 clones, 86% of them seen once. This sequence originates from a woman under 40 with active or convalescent COVID-19. Source material: peripheral blood.

The CDR3 reads CASSNRGETQYF. The CDR3 DNA reads TGTGCCAGCAGTAACAGGGGAGAGACCCAGTACTTC. The chain employs TRBV6-5 and TRBJ2-5; 7 bases are shared with TRBD1. The CDR3 spans 12 residues. The germline gives CDR1 MNHEY, CDR2 SVGAGI. J was trimmed by 4 bases and V by 5 bases; bases with no gene match: 1.